This TCR beta chain was captured by sequencing in a study of cytomegalovirus exposure and HLA in healthy donors. Study observations and caveats: Highly shared variants forming one cluster were likely a sequencing artifact. A later analysis appeared to link common viral pathogens to several of the most significant clusters.

It was with 60 Vbeta and 13 Jbeta primers that the PCR ran. TCRdb's copy holds only in-frame clones and misses some; the assay was immunoSEQ multiplex PCR. The sample lists about 130,000 clones, about 86% seen once, with around 0.7% in the top ten. V lost 4 bases, J lost 7 bases, and 11 bases stayed unmatched. Germline V gives CDR1 ENHRY, CDR2 SYGVKD. CDR3 length equals 16 residues. Unrecorded immune exposures were likely, despite nominal health at sampling. With respect to this clone: Its specificity is unknown.

Sequenced input: PBMCs. The chain employs TRBV10-3 and TRBJ1-4, with TRBD1 matching over 8 bases. The receptor comes from a man aged 18-30 years in good health and CMV-seronegative. The CDR3, as DNA: TGTGCCATCAGTGGAGTCTCAGGGGGCGTCGGTGAAAAACTGTTTTTT. It codes for CAISGVSGGVGEKLFF.